This T cell receptor beta chain was documented in a study of Graves' ophthalmopathy and Graves' hyperthyroidism. In the study overall: Calling hyperthyroidism stable required that no ophthalmopathy show up within 18 months of follow-up.

Enrolled hyperthyroidism patients had a new diagnosis, a duration under 2 months, and an age of 18 to 65. Lactation, pregnancy, uncontrolled infections and other autoimmune diseases were all grounds for excluding patients. As diagnostic evidence, clinical symptoms, serum thyroxine, TRAb, thyroid ultrasound and orbital computed tomography were relied upon. Scientists amplified the TCR beta CDR3 regions from RNA transcripts. HTBI primers served in a first-round RT-PCR, which a second-round multiplex PCR followed. TCRdb fed the multiplex PCR reads into MiXCR, producing one record per CDR3 protein. The data show more than 1,000,000 distinct CDR3 sequences, 35% to 45% seen once. The sequenced material came from peripheral blood or thyroid tissue (not recorded which). The TCR originated in an adult man with Graves' hyperthyroidism.

For the CDR3, the DNA is TGTGCCAGCACCCAGGACAGGGTGGAGACCCAGTACTTC. The encoded protein is CASTQDRVETQYF. The genes are TRBV6-2 or TRBV6-3 and TRBJ2-5; 8 nucleotides agree with TRBD1. Germline trimming cut 7 bases from V and 5 bases from J; bases unmatched to any gene: 6. From germline, CDR1 is MNHEY and CDR2 SVGEGT. The CDR3 sequence is 13 residues long.